This note documents a single TCR beta chain sequence. The data derive from a study of blood T cell repertoires in COVID-19. Study as a whole: Sample material is recorded as cDNA or gDNA derived from T cells, B-cell-depleted T cells, or PBMCs.

This CDR3 is built from 15 residues. The V and J ends lost 2 bases and 4 bases, in that order; junction bases with no gene match: 3. CDR1 is SGDLS and CDR2 is YYNGEE in the germline V gene. Clones were read by immunoSEQ multiplex PCR, and TCRdb kept only the in-frame ones, dropping some. The sample records just under 35,000 clones, roughly 86% being singletons. The V call is TRBV9, the J call TRBJ2-1; 10 positions match TRBD2. Sequenced input: peripheral blood. The receptor was derived from a human donor in a cohort sampled during active COVID-19. CDR3 loop: CASSVGSGGYNEQFF. In nucleotides, the CDR3 is TGTGCCAGCAGCGTGGGTAGCGGGGGGTACAATGAGCAGTTCTTC.